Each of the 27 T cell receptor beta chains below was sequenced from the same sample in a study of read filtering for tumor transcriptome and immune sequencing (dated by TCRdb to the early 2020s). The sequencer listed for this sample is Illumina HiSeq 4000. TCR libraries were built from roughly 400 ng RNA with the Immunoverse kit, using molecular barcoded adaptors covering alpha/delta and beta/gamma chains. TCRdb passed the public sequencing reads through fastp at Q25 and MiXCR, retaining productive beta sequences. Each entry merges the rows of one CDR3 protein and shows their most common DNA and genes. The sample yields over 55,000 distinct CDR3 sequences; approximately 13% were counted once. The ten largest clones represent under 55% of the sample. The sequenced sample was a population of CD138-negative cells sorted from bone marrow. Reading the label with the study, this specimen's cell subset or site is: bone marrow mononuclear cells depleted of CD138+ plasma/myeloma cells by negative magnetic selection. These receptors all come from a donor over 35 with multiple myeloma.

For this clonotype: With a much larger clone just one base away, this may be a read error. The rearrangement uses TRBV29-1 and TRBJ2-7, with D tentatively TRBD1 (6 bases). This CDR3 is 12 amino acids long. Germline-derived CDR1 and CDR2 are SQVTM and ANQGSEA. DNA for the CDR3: TGCAGCGTTGAAGTGGTTACATGGGGGCAGTGCTTC. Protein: CSVEVVTWGQCF.

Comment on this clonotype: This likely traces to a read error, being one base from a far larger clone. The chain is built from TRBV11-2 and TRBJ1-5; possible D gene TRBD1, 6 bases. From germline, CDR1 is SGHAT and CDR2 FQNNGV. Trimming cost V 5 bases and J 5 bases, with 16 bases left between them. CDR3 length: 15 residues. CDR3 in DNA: TGTGCCAGCAGCCACGGGACAAGGGAAGATCAGCCCCAGCATTTT. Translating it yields CASSHGTREDQPQHF.

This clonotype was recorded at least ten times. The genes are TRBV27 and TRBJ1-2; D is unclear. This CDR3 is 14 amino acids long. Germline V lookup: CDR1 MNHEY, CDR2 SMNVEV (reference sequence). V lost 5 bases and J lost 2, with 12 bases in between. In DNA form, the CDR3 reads TGTGCCAGCAGTACCGTCCTCTCCAACTATGGCTACACCTTC. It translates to CASSTVLSNYGYTF.

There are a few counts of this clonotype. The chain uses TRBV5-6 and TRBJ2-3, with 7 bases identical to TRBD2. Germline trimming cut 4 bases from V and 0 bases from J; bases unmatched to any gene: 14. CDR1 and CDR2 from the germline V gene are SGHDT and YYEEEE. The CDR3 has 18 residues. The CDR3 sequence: CASSPVRAKRDSTDTQYF. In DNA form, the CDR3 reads TGTGCCAGCAGCCCCGTTCGGGCGAAGCGGGATAGCACAGATACGCAGTATTTT.

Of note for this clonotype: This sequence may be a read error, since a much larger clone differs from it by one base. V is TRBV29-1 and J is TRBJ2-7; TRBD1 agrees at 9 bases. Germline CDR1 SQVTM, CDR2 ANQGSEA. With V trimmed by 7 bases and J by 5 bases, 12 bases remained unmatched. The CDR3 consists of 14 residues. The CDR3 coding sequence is TGCAGCGCTACTACCTGGACAGGGGCCAACGAGCAGTACTTC. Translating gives CSATTWTGANEQYF.

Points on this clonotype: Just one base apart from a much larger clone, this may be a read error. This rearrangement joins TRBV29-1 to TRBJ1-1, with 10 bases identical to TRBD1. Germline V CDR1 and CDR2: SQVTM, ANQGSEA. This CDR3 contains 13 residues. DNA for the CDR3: TGCAGCGGGGACAGGGGCATGAACGCTGAAGCTTTCTTT. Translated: CSGDRGMNAEAFF.

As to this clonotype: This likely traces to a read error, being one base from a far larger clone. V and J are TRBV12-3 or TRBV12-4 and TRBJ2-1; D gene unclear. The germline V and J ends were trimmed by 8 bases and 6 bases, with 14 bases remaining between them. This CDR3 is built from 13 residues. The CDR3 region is CASLRPWGNEQFF. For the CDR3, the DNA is TGTGCCAGCCTAAGGCCTTGGGGCAATGAGCAGTTCTTC.

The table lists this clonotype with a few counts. CDR3 sequence reads: CASSLRLAGSSTDTQYF. For the CDR3, the DNA is TGTGCCAGCAGTCTTCGACTAGCGGGCTCTAGCACAGATACGCAGTATTTT. J is TRBJ2-3 and V is TRBV12-3 or TRBV12-4; 10 bases are shared with TRBD2. J was trimmed by 0 bases and V by 5 bases; bases with no gene match: 8. The CDR3 sequence is 17 residues long.

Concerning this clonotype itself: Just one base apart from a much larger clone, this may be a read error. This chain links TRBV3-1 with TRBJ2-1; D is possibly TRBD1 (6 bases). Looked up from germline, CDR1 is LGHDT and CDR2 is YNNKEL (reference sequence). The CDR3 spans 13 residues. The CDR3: CASTPQGNNEQSF. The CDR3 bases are TGTGCCAGCACCCCACAGGGAAACAATGAGCAGTCCTTC.

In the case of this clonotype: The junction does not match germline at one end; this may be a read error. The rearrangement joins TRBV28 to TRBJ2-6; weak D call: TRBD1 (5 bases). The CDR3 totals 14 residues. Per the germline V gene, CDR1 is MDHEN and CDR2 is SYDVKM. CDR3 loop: CANSKRSGASVLTF. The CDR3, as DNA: TGTGCCAACTCGAAAAGGTCTGGGGCCAGCGTCCTGACTTTC.

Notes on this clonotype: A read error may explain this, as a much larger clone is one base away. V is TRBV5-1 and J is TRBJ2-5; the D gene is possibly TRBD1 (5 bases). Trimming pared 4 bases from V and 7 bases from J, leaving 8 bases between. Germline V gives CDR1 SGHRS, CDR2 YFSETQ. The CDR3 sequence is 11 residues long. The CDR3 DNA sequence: TGCGCCAGCAGCCAAAGGGGGACCCAGTACTTC. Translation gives CASSQRGTQYF.

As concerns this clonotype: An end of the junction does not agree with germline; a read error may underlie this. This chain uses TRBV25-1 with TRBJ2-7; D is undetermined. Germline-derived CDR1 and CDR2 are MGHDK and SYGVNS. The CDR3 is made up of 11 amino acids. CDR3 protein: CASVCSYGQYF. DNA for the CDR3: TGTGCCAGTGTATGTAGCTACGGGCAGTACTTC.

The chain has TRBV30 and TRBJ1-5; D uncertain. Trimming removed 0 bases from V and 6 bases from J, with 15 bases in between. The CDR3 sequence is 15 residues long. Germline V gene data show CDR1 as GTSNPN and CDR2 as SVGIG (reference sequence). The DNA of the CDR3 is TGTGCCTGGAGTGTACGAGGGAGGGAGGGTCAGCCCCAGCATTTT. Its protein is CAWSVRGREGQPQHF.

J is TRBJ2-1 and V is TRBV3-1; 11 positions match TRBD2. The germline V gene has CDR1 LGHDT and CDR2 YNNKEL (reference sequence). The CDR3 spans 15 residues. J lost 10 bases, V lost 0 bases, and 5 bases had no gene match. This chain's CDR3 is CASSQELAGVGEQFF. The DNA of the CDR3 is TGTGCCAGCAGCCAAGAACTAGCGGGAGTAGGGGAGCAGTTCTTC.

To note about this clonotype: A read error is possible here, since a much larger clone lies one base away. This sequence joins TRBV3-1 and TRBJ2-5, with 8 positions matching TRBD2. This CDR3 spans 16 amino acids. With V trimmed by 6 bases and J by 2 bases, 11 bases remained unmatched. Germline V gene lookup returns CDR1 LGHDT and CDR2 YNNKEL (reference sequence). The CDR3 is CASSPVARGGQETQYF. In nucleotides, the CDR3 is TGTGCCAGCAGTCCCGTGGCTCGCGGGGGGCAAGAGACCCAGTACTTC.

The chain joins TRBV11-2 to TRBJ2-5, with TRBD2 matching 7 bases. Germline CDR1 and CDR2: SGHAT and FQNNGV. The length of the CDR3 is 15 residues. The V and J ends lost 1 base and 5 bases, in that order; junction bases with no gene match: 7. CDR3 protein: CASSLAGGRGETQYF. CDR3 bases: TGTGCCAGCAGCTTAGCTGGCGGGAGAGGGGAGACCCAGTACTTC.

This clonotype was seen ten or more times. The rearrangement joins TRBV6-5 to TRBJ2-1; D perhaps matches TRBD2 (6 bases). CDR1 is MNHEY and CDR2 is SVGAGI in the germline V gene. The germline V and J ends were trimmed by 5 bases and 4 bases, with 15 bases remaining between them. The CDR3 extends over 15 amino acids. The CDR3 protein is CASSKRDSYYNEQFF. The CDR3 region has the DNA TGTGCCAGCAGTAAACGGGACTCCTATTACAATGAGCAGTTCTTC.

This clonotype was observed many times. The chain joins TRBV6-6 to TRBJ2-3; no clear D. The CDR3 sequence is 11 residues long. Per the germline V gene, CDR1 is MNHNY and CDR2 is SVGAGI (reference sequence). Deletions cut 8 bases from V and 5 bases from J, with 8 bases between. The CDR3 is CASERLDTQYF. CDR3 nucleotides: TGTGCCAGCGAGAGACTAGATACGCAGTATTTT.

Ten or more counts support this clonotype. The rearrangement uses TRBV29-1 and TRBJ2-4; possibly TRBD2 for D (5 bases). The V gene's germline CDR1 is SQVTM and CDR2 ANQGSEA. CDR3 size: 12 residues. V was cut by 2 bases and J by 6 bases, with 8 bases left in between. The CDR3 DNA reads TGCAGCGTTGAACCACTAGGAAACATTCAGTACTTC. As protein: CSVEPLGNIQYF.

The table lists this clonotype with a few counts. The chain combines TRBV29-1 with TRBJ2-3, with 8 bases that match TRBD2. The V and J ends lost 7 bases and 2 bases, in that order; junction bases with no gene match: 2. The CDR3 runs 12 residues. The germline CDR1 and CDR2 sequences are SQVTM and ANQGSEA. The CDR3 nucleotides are TGCAGCGCAGCGGGAGTCACAGATACGCAGTATTTT. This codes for CSAAGVTDTQYF.

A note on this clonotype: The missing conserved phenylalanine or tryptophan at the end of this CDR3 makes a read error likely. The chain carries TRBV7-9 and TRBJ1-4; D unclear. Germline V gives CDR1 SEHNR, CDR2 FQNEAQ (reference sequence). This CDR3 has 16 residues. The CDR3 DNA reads TGTGCCAGCAGCTTAAATTTGGCCGGGTCTAACGAAAAGCTGTTTATT. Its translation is CASSLNLAGSNEKLFI.

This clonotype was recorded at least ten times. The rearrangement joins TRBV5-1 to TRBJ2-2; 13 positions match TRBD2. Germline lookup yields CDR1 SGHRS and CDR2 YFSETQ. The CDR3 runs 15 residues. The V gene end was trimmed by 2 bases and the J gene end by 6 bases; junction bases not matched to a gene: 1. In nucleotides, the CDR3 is TGCGCCAGCAGCTTACTAGCGGGAGGGCCCGGGGAGCTGTTTTTT. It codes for CASSLLAGGPGELFF.

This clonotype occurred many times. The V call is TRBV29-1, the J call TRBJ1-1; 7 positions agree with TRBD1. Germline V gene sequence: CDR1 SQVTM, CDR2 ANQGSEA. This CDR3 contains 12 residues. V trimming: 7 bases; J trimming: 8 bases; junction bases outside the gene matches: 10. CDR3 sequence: CSAHLRGFEAFF. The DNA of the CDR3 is TGCAGCGCGCACCTCAGGGGGTTCGAAGCTTTCTTT.

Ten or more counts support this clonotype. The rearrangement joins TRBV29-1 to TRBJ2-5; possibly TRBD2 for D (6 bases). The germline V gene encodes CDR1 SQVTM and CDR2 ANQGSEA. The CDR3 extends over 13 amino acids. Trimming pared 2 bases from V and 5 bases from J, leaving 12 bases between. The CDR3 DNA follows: TGCAGCGTTGAACTGGGACTGGGGGAGACCCAGTACTTC. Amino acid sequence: CSVELGLGETQYF.

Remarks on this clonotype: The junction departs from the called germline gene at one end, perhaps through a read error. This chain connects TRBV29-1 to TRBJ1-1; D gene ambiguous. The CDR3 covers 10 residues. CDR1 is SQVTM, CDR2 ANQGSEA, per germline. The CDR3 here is CSAKSTVASF. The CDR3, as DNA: TGCAGCGCTAAATCAACTGTAGCTTCCTTT.

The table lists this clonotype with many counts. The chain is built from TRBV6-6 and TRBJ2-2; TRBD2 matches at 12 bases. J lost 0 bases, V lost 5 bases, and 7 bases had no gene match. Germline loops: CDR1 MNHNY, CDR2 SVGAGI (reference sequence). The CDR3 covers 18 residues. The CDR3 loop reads CASSRSGTSGPNTGELFF. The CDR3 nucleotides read TGTGCCAGCAGTCGATCCGGGACTAGCGGGCCGAACACCGGGGAGCTGTTTTTT.

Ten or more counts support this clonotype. In DNA, the CDR3 is TGTGCCAGCAGCAATACAGGGGGGTACAATGAGCAGTTCTTC. This translates into CASSNTGGYNEQFF. The J gene is TRBJ2-1, the V gene TRBV7-3, with 8 positions matching TRBD1. CDR3 size: 14 residues. CDR1 is SGHTA, CDR2 FQGTGA, per germline. V trimming: 5 bases; J trimming: 4 bases; junction bases outside the gene matches: 4. Based on the CDR3 plus reference TRBV7-3 and TRBJ2-1, the full variable domain is GAGVSQTPSNKVTEKGKYVELRCDPISGHTALYWYRQSLGQGPEFLIYFQGTGAADDSGLPNDRFFAVRPEGSVSTLKIQRTERGDSAVYLCASSNTGGYNEQFFGPGTRLTVL.